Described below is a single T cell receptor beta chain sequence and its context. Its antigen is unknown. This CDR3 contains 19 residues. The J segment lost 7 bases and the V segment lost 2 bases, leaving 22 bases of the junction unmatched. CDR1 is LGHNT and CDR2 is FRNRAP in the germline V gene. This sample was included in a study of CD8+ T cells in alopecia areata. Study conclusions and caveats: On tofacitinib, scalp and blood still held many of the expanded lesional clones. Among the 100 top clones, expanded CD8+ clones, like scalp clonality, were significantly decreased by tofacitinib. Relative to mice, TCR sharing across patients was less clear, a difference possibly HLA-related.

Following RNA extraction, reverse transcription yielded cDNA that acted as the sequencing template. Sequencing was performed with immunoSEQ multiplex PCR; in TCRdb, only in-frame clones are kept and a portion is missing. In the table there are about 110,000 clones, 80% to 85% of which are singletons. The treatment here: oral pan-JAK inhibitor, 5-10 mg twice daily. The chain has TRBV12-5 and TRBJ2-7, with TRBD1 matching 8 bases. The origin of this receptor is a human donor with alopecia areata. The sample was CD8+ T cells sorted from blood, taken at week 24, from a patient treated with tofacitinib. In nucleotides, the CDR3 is TGTGCTAGTGGTTTGCGACCCACCCAGGACAGGGAACGGCGGAGTGAGCAGTACTTC. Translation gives CASGLRPTQDRERRSEQYF.